The clone carrying this T cell receptor beta chain was seen a single time. Repertoires were generated with immunoSEQ multiplex PCR, while TCRdb's copy carries only in-frame clones and drops some. The data show approximately 110,000 clones, approximately 93% seen once. In germline, CDR1 is WNHNN, CDR2 SYGVQD (reference sequence). The CDR3 sequence is 15 residues long. V trimming: 3 bases; J trimming: 1 base; junction bases outside the gene matches: 4. This record belongs to a study of control samples from healthy donors and cancer patients. The sample was blood. The receptor was isolated from a woman between 18 and 30 years old in good health. The chain employs TRBV10-1 and TRBJ2-7; 9 nucleotides align to TRBD1. CDR3: CASSDGGTGSYEQYF. CDR3 DNA: TGCGCCAGCAGTGACGGGGGGACAGGGTCCTACGAGCAGTACTTC.